What follows are 10 T cell receptor beta chains derived from one specimen sequenced in a study of CXCR3-negative and CXCR3-positive naive CD8 T cells. Libraries of TRB cDNA were made by 5' RACE and carried UMIs. TCRdb re-called the 5' RACE reads; every CDR3 protein appears as one record, without DNA. The sample includes fewer than 9,500 distinct CDR3 sequences. The sample consisted of naive CXCR3- CD8+ T cells from blood. Sample subset: CD45RO-CCR7+CD27+CD95- naive CD8+ T cells lacking CXCR3 (TNR3-). The receptors were gathered from a human donor in good health. Some clones in this sample may be carry-over from other donors' samples.

The chain links TRBV4-1 to TRBJ2-7. The germline V gene has CDR1 MGHRA and CDR2 YSYEKL. This CDR3 spans 15 amino acids. CDR3 in amino acids: CASSQDKLAAYEQYF.

The chain carries TRBV7-7 and TRBJ2-7; lacking DNA, the TRBD2 call made by TCRdb goes unchecked. The CDR3 runs 13 residues. The germline V gene has CDR1 SSHAT and CDR2 FNYEAQ (reference sequence). The CDR3 here is CASSFRLGYEQYF.

Considering frequency, this clonotype is medium-sized (0.01 to 0.1%). The chain employs TRBV29-1 and TRBJ2-7; TCRdb indicates TRBD1, and absent DNA this call remains unverified. The CDR3 has 13 residues. Germline loops: CDR1 SQVTM, CDR2 ANQGSEA. Here the CDR3 reads CSVVGVPDNEQYF.

Its frequency marks this clonotype as medium-sized (0.01 to 0.1%). The rearrangement links TRBV4-1 to TRBJ2-3; TCRdb returns TRBD1, unconfirmable since there is no DNA. The germline V gene encodes CDR1 MGHRA and CDR2 YSYEKL. The CDR3 covers 16 residues. The CDR3 is CASSQDGTGGADTQYF.

The chain employs TRBV29-1 and TRBJ2-3; TCRdb designates TRBD2, a call that cannot be tested without DNA. The length of the CDR3 is 14 residues. CDR1 is SQVTM and CDR2 is ANQGSEA in the germline V gene. The CDR3 here is CSALLAGDLDTQYF.

This sequence joins TRBV5-1 and TRBJ2-5; lacking DNA, the TRBD2 call made by TCRdb goes unchecked. The CDR3 has 16 amino acids. CDR1 is SGHRS, CDR2 YFSETQ, per germline. The CDR3 reads CASSLEASGRSETQYF.

V gene TRBV5-1 combines with J gene TRBJ2-1; the TCRdb call, TRBD2, lacks DNA for checking. This CDR3 contains 15 residues. In germline, CDR1 is SGHRS, CDR2 YFSETQ. This CDR3 reads CASSSETSGFHEQFF.

This chain uses TRBV29-1 with TRBJ2-1; TCRdb lists TRBD1, though no DNA is available to test this call. In germline, CDR1 is SQVTM, CDR2 ANQGSEA. This CDR3 has 14 amino acids. CDR3 protein: CSVESTGRYNEQFF.

By frequency, this clonotype is medium-sized. The CDR3 is CASSFPGQGQETQYF. The V call is TRBV7-9, the J call TRBJ2-5; TCRdb's assignment of TRBD1 cannot be checked, as there is no DNA. CDR1 and CDR2 (germline): SEHNR, FQNEAQ (reference sequence). There are 15 residues in the CDR3. Combining the CDR3 with reference TRBV7-9 and TRBJ2-5 gives the whole variable domain DTGVSQNPRHKITKRGQNVTFRCDPISEHNRLYWYRQTLGQGPEFLTYFQNEAQLEKSRLLSDRFSAERPKGSFSTLEIQRTEQGDSAMYLCASSFPGQGQETQYFGPGTRLLVL.

Frequency places this clonotype as medium-sized. The chain joins TRBV11-2 to TRBJ1-1; TCRdb outputs TRBD1, but without DNA this stays unchecked. The CDR3 extends over 15 amino acids. Germline assignment: CDR1 SGHAT and CDR2 FQNNGV. The CDR3 protein is CASSKVRETNTEAFF.